The following is a TCR beta chain sequence with its context. Its target is not known. These data belong to a study of OX40 agonist ivuxolimab in advanced cancers. Overall study results and limits: By week 6 at 0.1 to 3.0 mg/kg, blood CD4+ and CD8+ T cells had expanded clonally.

The data were produced by immunoSEQ multiplex PCR, yet TCRdb's version contains in-frame clones alone and is incomplete. The sample contains over 35,000 clones, approximately 90% of which appear only once. V lost 0 bases and J lost 10, with 19 bases in between. The CDR3 runs 16 residues. Germline-derived CDR1 and CDR2 are MGHRA and YSYEKL. The material sequenced was CD4+ or CD8+ T cells sorted from blood, taken in a trial of the OX40 agonist ivuxolimab. This TCR came from an adult with an advanced solid tumor such as melanoma, head and neck, liver or kidney cancer. The chain links TRBV4-1 to TRBJ2-1; D tentatively reads TRBD1 or TRBD2 (5 bases each). The chain's CDR3 is CASSQERGAVATEQFF. Here the CDR3 DNA reads TGCGCCAGCAGCCAAGAGAGAGGGGCCGTGGCCACCGAGCAGTTCTTC.